One sample yielded the 30 T cell receptor beta chains listed below, sequenced in a study of chemoradiotherapy in HPV16-positive cancers. Clones were sequenced by immunoSEQ multiplex PCR, and TCRdb holds only the in-frame ones, with some missing. The sample includes 5,000 to 8,000 clones, approximately 80% seen only once; the top ten take roughly 5.8%. The sample consisted of tumor tissue, taken from a patient who underwent chemoradiotherapy. The receptor source for this set is a human donor with HPV-associated anogenital cancer.

This sequence joins TRBV15 and TRBJ2-5; 10 bases match TRBD2. The CDR3 spans 15 residues. V shed 1 base and J 3 bases; nucleotides not matched to a gene: 2. Germline lookup yields CDR1 LNHNV and CDR2 YYDKDF (reference sequence). The CDR3 loop is CATSRGTSGKETQYF. In DNA form, the CDR3 reads TGTGCCACCAGCAGAGGGACTAGCGGAAAAGAGACCCAGTACTTC.

This clone has just a few counts. The J gene is TRBJ1-6, the V gene TRBV2; 8 bases fit TRBD1. CDR1 is SNHLY and CDR2 is FYNNEI in the germline V gene. The CDR3 loop spans 18 amino acids. V was pared by 6 bases and J by 7 bases, with 17 bases of the junction left unmatched. CDR3 sequence (DNA): TGTGCCAGCAGATACATGGCACAAGGACAGGGTCGGAATTCACCCCTCCACTTT. The encoded protein is CASRYMAQGQGRNSPLHF.

The chain recombines TRBV6-5 with TRBJ2-5; 8 nucleotides align to TRBD1. The germline gives CDR1 MNHEY, CDR2 SVGAGI. The CDR3 has 15 amino acids. V gave up 6 bases and J gave up 4 bases; unmatched junction bases: 10. The CDR3 bases are TGTGCCAGCAGGCGAAACAGGGGGAATGGAGAGACCCAGTACTTC. It specifies CASRRNRGNGETQYF.

The chain recombines TRBV19 with TRBJ1-5; D is undetermined. Germline V gene data show CDR1 as LNHDA and CDR2 as SQIVND (reference sequence). The CDR3 sequence is 13 residues long. V was shortened by 1 base and J by 7 bases, with 8 bases between the two germline ends. The CDR3 spells CASSIGQAQPQHF. The CDR3, as DNA: TGTGCCAGTAGTATAGGCCAGGCCCAGCCCCAGCATTTT.

The chain joins TRBV10-1 to TRBJ1-3; possibly TRBD1 for D (6 bases). Between the trimmed V and J ends, which lost 2 bases and 0 bases, there was a span of 11 bases. The germline gives CDR1 WNHNN, CDR2 SYGVQD (reference sequence). CDR3 size: 16 residues. The CDR3: CASSEGTTGSGNTIYF. The CDR3 nucleotides are TGCGCCAGCAGTGAGGGGACAACCGGCTCTGGAAACACCATATATTTT.

This chain uses TRBV12-5 with TRBJ2-2; TRBD1 might be the D (5 bases). The germline V gene encodes CDR1 LGHNT and CDR2 FRNRAP. There are 15 residues in the CDR3. V lost 3 bases to trimming and J lost 5 bases, with 13 bases between them. CDR3 protein: CASGLGSGRTGELFF. The CDR3, as DNA: TGTGCTAGTGGTTTAGGTTCAGGGCGGACCGGGGAGCTGTTTTTT.

In its sample, this clone was seen once. The chain links TRBV5-1 to TRBJ1-4; D unclear. V gave up 2 bases and J gave up 0 bases, with 5 bases separating them. This CDR3 has 14 amino acids. The germline V gene encodes CDR1 SGHRS and CDR2 YFSETQ. The CDR3 spells CASSLDATNEKLFF. CDR3 sequence (DNA): TGCGCCAGCAGCTTAGATGCAACTAATGAAAAACTGTTTTTT. The full variable domain, in which reference TRBV5-1 and TRBJ1-4 provide the parts outside the CDR3, is KAGVTQTPRYLIKTRGQQVTLSCSPISGHRSVSWYQQTPGQGLQFLFEYFSETQRNKGNFPGRFSGRQFSNSRSEMNVSTLELGDSALYLCASSLDATNEKLFFGSGTQLSVL.

The chain recombines TRBV6-5 with TRBJ2-5; 9 bases line up with TRBD2. J was trimmed by 5 bases and V by 5 bases; bases with no gene match: 9. This CDR3 has 15 residues. Germline lookup yields CDR1 MNHEY and CDR2 SVGAGI. DNA of the CDR3: TGTGCCAGCAGTCCCTCCGGCGGGGGGGCCGAGACCCAGTACTTC. Translation: CASSPSGGGAETQYF.

The genes are TRBV27 and TRBJ1-6; D gene uncertain. V shed 6 bases and J shed 10 bases, with 22 bases lying between them. The CDR3 loop spans 16 amino acids. Germline V lookup: CDR1 MNHEY, CDR2 SMNVEV (reference sequence). CDR3 region: CASRRVTNVGWSPLHF. In nucleotides, the CDR3 is TGTGCCAGCAGAAGGGTAACGAACGTGGGTTGGTCACCCCTCCACTTT.

This clone was seen a single time. The V and J genes are TRBV28 and TRBJ1-5, with D unclear. The length of the CDR3 is 11 residues. CDR1 and CDR2 from the germline V gene are MDHEN and SYDVKM. V lost 7 bases and J 4 bases, leaving 5 bases between the germline ends. CDR3 protein: CASTGNQPQHF. CDR3 coding DNA: TGTGCCAGCACGGGTAATCAGCCCCAGCATTTT.

This chain uses TRBV19 with TRBJ1-5, with D possibly being TRBD1 (5 bases). V was pared by 0 bases and J by 4 bases, with 13 bases between. The V gene's germline CDR1 is LNHDA and CDR2 SQIVND (reference sequence). The CDR3 spans 16 residues. CDR3 nucleotide sequence: TGTGCCAGTAGTATAGATCGAATTGAGGGGAATCAGCCCCAGCATTTT. This translates into CASSIDRIEGNQPQHF.

In its sample, this clone was seen once. The chain employs TRBV30 and TRBJ1-1, with D tentatively TRBD1 (5 bases). The germline V gene has CDR1 GTSNPN and CDR2 SVGIG (reference sequence). Between the trimmed V and J ends, which lost 2 bases and 6 bases, there was a span of 13 bases. The CDR3 has 13 residues. CDR3 in DNA: TGTGCCTGGAGTTCGGGGGTTGTTTCTGAAGCTTTCTTT. Protein: CAWSSGVVSEAFF.

This clone came up once. The chain employs TRBV19 and TRBJ2-4; the D gene could be TRBD1 or TRBD2 (5 bases each). V was pared by 8 bases and J by 3 bases, with 14 bases between. This CDR3 contains 14 residues. Per the germline V gene, CDR1 is LNHDA and CDR2 is SQIVND (reference sequence). CDR3 nucleotides: TGTGCCAGTCGTCCAGGGAGAGGCAAAAACATTCAGTACTTC. Residues: CASRPGRGKNIQYF.

The chain combines TRBV27 with TRBJ2-1, with 8 bases identical to TRBD1. This CDR3 has 17 amino acids. The V gene end was trimmed by 6 bases and the J gene end by 2 bases; junction bases not matched to a gene: 12. Germline CDR1 MNHEY, CDR2 SMNVEV (reference sequence). For the CDR3, the DNA is TGTGCCAGCAGCCTCGATCCGACAGGGGTGACCTACAATGAGCAGTTCTTC. Its translation: CASSLDPTGVTYNEQFF.

The V call is TRBV30, the J call TRBJ2-1, with 10 bases that match TRBD2. In germline, CDR1 is GTSNPN, CDR2 SVGIG (reference sequence). The length of the CDR3 is 13 residues. The junction had 8 bases not matched to a gene; V was cut back by 0 bases and J by 15 bases. CDR3 DNA: TGTGCCTGGAGTGTAAGGAGCGGGGGGGGTCCGTTCTTC. It codes for CAWSVRSGGGPFF.

The genes are TRBV7-9 and TRBJ2-3, with TRBD2 as a possible D gene (6 bases). CDR1 and CDR2 from the germline V gene are SEHNR and FQNEAQ (reference sequence). Trimming pared 5 bases from V and 6 bases from J, leaving 21 bases between. The length of the CDR3 is 16 residues. The CDR3 sequence: CASSPDGRGLRDTQYF. Here the CDR3 DNA reads TGTGCCAGCAGCCCAGACGGGCGGGGTCTTAGGGATACGCAGTATTTT.

The chain employs TRBV29-1 and TRBJ1-2; D might be TRBD1 (5 bases). V dropped 8 bases and J dropped 3 bases, with 13 bases sitting between them. CDR1 is SQVTM, CDR2 ANQGSEA, per germline. The CDR3 has 12 residues. CDR3 sequence (DNA): TGCAGCCCCGGGACGGTAGACTATGGCTACACCTTC. Protein sequence: CSPGTVDYGYTF.

This clone was found once. The chain carries TRBV5-1 and TRBJ1-1, with no clear D. CDR3 size: 13 residues. The V end was cut by 2 bases, the J end by 1 base, with 6 bases between. In germline, CDR1 is SGHRS, CDR2 YFSETQ. Written as DNA, the CDR3 is TGCGCCAGCAGCTTTACCGCGAACACTGAAGCTTTCTTT. Its translation: CASSFTANTEAFF.

The chain couples TRBV6-1 to TRBJ2-5; 9 bases line up with TRBD2. CDR1 and CDR2 (germline): MNHNS, SASEGT. Unmatched junction bases numbered 12, after V lost 8 bases and J lost 5 bases. The CDR3 is 15 amino acids. The CDR3 sequence: CASGLASGMQETQYF. The DNA of the CDR3 is TGTGCCAGCGGCCTGGCTAGCGGGATGCAGGAGACCCAGTACTTC.

The rearrangement uses TRBV5-1 and TRBJ1-4; possible D gene TRBD1, 6 bases. The V end lost 4 bases, the J end lost 4 bases, and 14 bases lay between the germline ends. The CDR3 covers 15 residues. CDR1 and CDR2 (germline): SGHRS, YFSETQ. The CDR3 reads CASSPERGNNEKLFF. Written as DNA, the CDR3 is TGCGCCAGCAGCCCCGAAAGGGGGAATAATGAAAAACTGTTTTTT.

This clone appeared once. This chain connects TRBV4-1 to TRBJ2-2; D is undetermined. Trimming removed 4 bases at V and 5 bases at J, with 8 bases between. The CDR3 loop spans 13 amino acids. Germline V gene lookup returns CDR1 MGHRA and CDR2 YSYEKL. CDR3 in DNA: TGCGCCAGCAGCCGAAGTCAAACCGGGGAGCTGTTTTTT. It codes for CASSRSQTGELFF.

The J gene is TRBJ1-1, the V gene TRBV19; D is ambiguous. V lost 1 base and J 0 bases, leaving 6 bases between the germline ends. Germline lookup yields CDR1 LNHDA and CDR2 SQIVND (reference sequence). The CDR3 length is 14 residues. The CDR3 sequence is CASSIGVMNTEAFF. The DNA for the CDR3 is TGTGCCAGTAGTATAGGCGTCATGAACACTGAAGCTTTCTTT.

The rearrangement links TRBV29-1 to TRBJ1-2; D is unresolved. The V end lost 7 bases, the J end lost 4 bases, and 7 bases lay between the germline ends. Germline V gene lookup returns CDR1 SQVTM and CDR2 ANQGSEA. This CDR3 comprises 10 residues. DNA of the CDR3: TGCAGCGAAGCCCTCTATGGCTACACCTTC. Translating it yields CSEALYGYTF.

The chain uses TRBV19 and TRBJ1-2; D gene ambiguous. The CDR3 has 14 amino acids. V was pared by 3 bases and J by 7 bases, with 15 bases between. Looked up from germline, CDR1 is LNHDA and CDR2 is SQIVND (reference sequence). The CDR3 here is CASSIIGGSGGYTF. CDR3 coding DNA: TGTGCCAGTAGTATCATAGGTGGAAGCGGTGGCTACACCTTC. The variable domain in full, with the rest retrieved from reference TRBV19 and TRBJ1-2, is DGGITQSPKYLFRKEGQNVTLSCEQNLNHDAMYWYRQDPGQGLRLIYYSQIVNDFQKGDIAEGYSVSREKKESFPLTVTSAQKNPTAFYLCASSIIGGSGGYTFGSGTRLTVV.

V and J are TRBV5-1 and TRBJ2-1; 7 nucleotides line up with TRBD2. Trimming took 1 base from V and 1 from J; bases not matched to a gene: 2. CDR1 is SGHRS, CDR2 YFSETQ, per germline. The length of the CDR3 is 15 residues. DNA of the CDR3: TGCGCCAGCAGCTTGACTAGCGAGTCCTACAATGAGCAGTTCTTC. Translated, it gives CASSLTSESYNEQFF.

The CDR3: CSVDPRTGASYNEQFF. CDR3 DNA: TGCAGCGTTGATCCCAGGACAGGGGCATCCTACAATGAGCAGTTCTTC. This chain joins TRBV29-1 and TRBJ2-1; 9 nucleotides align to TRBD1. V trimming: 3 bases; J trimming: 1 base; junction bases outside the gene matches: 7. The CDR3 extends over 16 amino acids. CDR1 and CDR2 from the germline V gene are SQVTM and ANQGSEA.

A single count supports this clone. The rearrangement uses TRBV5-6 and TRBJ1-6; D is undetermined. The germline gives CDR1 SGHDT, CDR2 YYEEEE. The CDR3 is made up of 18 amino acids. V lost 0 bases, J lost 0 bases, and 13 bases lay in between. The CDR3 DNA is TGTGCCAGCAGCTTGGGGCGGGCAGAGAGCTCCTATAATTCACCCCTCCACTTT. Protein sequence: CASSLGRAESSYNSPLHF.

The chain joins TRBV27 to TRBJ2-2; 10 bases map to TRBD1. The germline CDR1 and CDR2 sequences are MNHEY and SMNVEV (reference sequence). V dropped 7 bases and J dropped 5; count of bases not matched to a gene: 7. The CDR3 extends over 15 amino acids. CDR3 residues: CASTRTGGRTGELFF. Here the CDR3 DNA reads TGTGCCAGCACCCGGACAGGGGGAAGGACCGGGGAGCTGTTTTTT.

This chain's CDR3 is CASSPGSGANVLTF. In DNA, the CDR3 is TGTGCCAGCTCACCGGGTTCCGGGGCCAACGTCCTGACTTTC. J is TRBJ2-6 and V is TRBV18; D is uncertain. V was cut by 3 bases and J by 4 bases, with 7 bases left in between. The germline V gene has CDR1 KGHSH and CDR2 LQKENI. CDR3 size: 14 residues.

V usage is TRBV5-1 and J usage is TRBJ2-5, with D perhaps TRBD1 or TRBD2 (5 bases each). The ends were cut back, 1 base at V and 5 bases at J, with 12 bases in the middle. Germline CDR1 SGHRS, CDR2 YFSETQ. The CDR3 is 14 residues long. The CDR3 protein is CASSLRLGRETQYF. In DNA form, the CDR3 reads TGCGCCAGCAGCTTGCGTCTGGGACGGGAGACCCAGTACTTC.